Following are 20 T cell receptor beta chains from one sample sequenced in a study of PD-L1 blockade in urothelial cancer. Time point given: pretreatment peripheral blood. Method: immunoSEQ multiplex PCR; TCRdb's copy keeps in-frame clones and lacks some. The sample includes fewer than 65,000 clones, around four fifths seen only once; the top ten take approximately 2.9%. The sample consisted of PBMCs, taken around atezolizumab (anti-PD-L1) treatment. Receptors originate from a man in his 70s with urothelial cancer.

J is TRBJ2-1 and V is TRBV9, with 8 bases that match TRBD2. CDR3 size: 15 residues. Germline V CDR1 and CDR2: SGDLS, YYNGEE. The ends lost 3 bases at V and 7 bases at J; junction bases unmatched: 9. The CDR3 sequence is CASSAVAGSWNEQFF. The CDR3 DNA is TGTGCCAGCAGCGCGGTAGCGGGGTCATGGAATGAGCAGTTCTTC.

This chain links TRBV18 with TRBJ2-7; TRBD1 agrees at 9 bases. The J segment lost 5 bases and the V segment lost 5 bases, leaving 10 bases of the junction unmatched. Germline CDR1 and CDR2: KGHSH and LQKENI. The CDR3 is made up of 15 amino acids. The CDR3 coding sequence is TGTGCCAGCTCAAACAGGACAGGGGTTCGGGACGAGCAGTACTTC. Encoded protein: CASSNRTGVRDEQYF.

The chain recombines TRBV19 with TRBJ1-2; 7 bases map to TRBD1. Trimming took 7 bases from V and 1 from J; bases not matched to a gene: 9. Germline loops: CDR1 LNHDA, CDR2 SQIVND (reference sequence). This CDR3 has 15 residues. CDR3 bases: TGTGCCAGTAAATGGGACAGTTTCTATAACTATGGCTACACCTTC. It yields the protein CASKWDSFYNYGYTF.

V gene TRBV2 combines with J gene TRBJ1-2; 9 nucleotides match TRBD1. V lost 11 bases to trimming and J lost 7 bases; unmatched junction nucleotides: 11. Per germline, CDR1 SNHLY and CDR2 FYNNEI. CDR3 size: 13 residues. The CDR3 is CAGGTGTGLGYTF. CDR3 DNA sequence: TGTGCCGGGGGGACCGGGACAGGGCTTGGCTACACCTTC.

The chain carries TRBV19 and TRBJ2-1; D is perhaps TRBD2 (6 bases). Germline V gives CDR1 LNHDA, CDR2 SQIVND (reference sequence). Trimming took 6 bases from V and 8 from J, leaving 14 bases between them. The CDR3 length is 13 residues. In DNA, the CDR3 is TGTGCCAGTAGCTCTCGCGGGATGTATGAGCAGTTCTTC. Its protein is CASSSRGMYEQFF.

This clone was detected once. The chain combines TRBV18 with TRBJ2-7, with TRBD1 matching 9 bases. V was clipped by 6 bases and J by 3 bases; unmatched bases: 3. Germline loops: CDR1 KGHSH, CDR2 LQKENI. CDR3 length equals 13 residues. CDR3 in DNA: TGTGCCAGCTCGCAGACAGGGGGCTACGAGCAGTACTTC. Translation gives CASSQTGGYEQYF.

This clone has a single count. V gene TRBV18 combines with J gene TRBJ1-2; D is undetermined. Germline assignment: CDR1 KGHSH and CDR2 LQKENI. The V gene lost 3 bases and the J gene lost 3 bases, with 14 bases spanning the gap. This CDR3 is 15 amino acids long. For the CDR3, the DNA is TGTGCCAGCTCACCTGTTCCGATTCTAGACTATGGCTACACCTTC. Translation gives CASSPVPILDYGYTF.

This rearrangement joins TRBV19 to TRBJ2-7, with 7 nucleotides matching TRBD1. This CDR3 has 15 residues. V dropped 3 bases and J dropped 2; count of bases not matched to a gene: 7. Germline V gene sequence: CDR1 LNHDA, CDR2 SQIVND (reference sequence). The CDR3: CASSIGQGDTYEQYF. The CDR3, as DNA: TGTGCCAGTAGTATCGGCCAGGGGGACACCTACGAGCAGTACTTC. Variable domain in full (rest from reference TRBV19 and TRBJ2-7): DGGITQSPKYLFRKEGQNVTLSCEQNLNHDAMYWYRQDPGQGLRLIYYSQIVNDFQKGDIAEGYSVSREKKESFPLTVTSAQKNPTAFYLCASSIGQGDTYEQYFGPGTRLTVT.

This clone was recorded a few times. CDR3 in amino acids: CASSKDRHYEQYF. DNA for the CDR3: TGTGCCAGCAGTAAAGACAGGCACTACGAGCAGTACTTC. The chain couples TRBV6-1 to TRBJ2-7; D may be TRBD1 (6 bases). Germline V gene data show CDR1 as MNHNS and CDR2 as SASEGT. The V gene lost 5 bases and the J gene lost 3 bases, with 11 bases spanning the gap. The CDR3 has 13 residues.

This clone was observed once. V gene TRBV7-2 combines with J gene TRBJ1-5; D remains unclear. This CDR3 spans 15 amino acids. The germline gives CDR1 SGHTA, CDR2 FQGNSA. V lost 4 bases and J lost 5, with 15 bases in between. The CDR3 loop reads CASSSGGTLDQPQHF. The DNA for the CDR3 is TGTGCCAGCAGCTCGGGAGGAACCTTAGATCAGCCCCAGCATTTT.

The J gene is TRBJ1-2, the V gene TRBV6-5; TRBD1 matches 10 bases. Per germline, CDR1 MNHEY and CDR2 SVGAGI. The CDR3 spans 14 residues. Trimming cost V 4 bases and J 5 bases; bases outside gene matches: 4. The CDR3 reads CASSLDRGKYGYTF. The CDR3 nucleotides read TGTGCCAGCAGTTTGGACAGGGGGAAGTATGGCTACACCTTC.

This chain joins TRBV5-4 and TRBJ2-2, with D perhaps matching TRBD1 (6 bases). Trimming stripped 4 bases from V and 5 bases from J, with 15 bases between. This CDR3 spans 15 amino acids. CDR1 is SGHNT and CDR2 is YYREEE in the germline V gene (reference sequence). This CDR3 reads CASSLALGQTGELFF. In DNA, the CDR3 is TGTGCCAGCAGCCTGGCGCTAGGACAGACCGGGGAGCTGTTTTTT.

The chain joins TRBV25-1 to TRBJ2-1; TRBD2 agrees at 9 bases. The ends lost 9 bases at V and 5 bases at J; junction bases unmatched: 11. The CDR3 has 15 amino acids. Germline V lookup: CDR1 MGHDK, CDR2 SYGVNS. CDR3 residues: CASTEREAIDNEQFF. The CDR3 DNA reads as TGTGCCAGTACGGAGCGGGAGGCCATCGACAATGAGCAGTTCTTC.

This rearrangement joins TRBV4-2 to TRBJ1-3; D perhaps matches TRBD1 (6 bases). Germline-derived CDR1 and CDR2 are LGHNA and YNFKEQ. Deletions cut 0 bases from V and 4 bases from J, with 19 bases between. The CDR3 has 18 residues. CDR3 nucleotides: TGTGCCAGCAGCCAAGAGGGGGGGGCTAGGATTGGAGGAAACACCATATATTTT. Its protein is CASSQEGGARIGGNTIYF.

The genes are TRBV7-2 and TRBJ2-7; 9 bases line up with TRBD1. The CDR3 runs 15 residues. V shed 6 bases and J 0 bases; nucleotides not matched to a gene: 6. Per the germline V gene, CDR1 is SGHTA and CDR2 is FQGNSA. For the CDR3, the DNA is TGTGCCAGCAGACTTGACAGGGGGAGCTCCTACGAGCAGTACTTC. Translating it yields CASRLDRGSSYEQYF. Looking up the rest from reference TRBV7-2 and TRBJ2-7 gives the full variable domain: GAGVSQSPSNKVTEKGKDVELRCDPISGHTALYWYRQSLGQGLEFLIYFQGNSAPDKSGLPSDRFSAERTGGSVSTLTIQRTQQEDSAVYLCASRLDRGSSYEQYFGPGTRLTVT.

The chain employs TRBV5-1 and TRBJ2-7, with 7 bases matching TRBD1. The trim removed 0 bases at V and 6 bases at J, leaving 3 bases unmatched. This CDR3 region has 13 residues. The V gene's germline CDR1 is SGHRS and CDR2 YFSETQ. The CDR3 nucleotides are TGCGCCAGCAGCTTGGAACAGGGGACCGAGCAGTACTTC. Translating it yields CASSLEQGTEQYF.

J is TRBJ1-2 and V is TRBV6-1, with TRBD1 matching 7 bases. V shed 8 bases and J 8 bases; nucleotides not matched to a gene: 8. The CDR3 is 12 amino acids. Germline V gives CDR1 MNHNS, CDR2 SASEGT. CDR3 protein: CASYYRGDGYTF. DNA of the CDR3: TGTGCCAGCTACTACAGGGGCGACGGCTACACCTTC.

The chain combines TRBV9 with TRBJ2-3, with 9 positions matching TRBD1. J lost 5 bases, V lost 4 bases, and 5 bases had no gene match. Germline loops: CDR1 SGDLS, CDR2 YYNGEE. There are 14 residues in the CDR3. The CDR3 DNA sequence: TGTGCCAGCAGCCCGGACAGGGGAAGAGATACGCAGTATTTT. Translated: CASSPDRGRDTQYF.

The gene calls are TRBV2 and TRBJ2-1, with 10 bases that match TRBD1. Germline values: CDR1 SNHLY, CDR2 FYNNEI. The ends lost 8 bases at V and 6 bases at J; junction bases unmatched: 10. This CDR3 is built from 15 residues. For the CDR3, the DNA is TGTGCCAGCCGTCCGGGACAGGGGTTGGGCAATGAGCAGTTCTTC. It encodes CASRPGQGLGNEQFF.

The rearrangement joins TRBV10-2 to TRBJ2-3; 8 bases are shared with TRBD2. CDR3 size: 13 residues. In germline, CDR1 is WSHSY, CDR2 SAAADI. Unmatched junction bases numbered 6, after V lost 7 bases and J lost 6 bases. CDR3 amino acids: CASTSGSSDTQYF. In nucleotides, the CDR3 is TGCGCCAGCACGAGCGGGAGTTCGGATACGCAGTATTTT.